Below, one T cell receptor beta chain is given with its context. Preparation of the TCRbeta library used unique molecular identifiers. TCRdb reanalysed the PCR reads using MiXCR and keeps one entry per CDR3 protein. The sample holds approximately 800,000 distinct CDR3 sequences, roughly 15% seen once. The V end was cut by 1 base, the J end by 2 bases, with 15 bases between. The germline V gene encodes CDR1 MGHRA and CDR2 YSYEKL. CDR3 length equals 16 residues. The data were taken from a study of T-cell reconstitution after alpha-beta-depleted transplantation in children. The TCR was taken from a male patient aged 10 to 17 who had a stem cell transplant for acute lymphoblastic leukemia, so the T cells may come from the graft donor. The gene calls are TRBV4-1 and TRBJ2-7, with a tentative D call TRBD1 (6 bases). The sample was PBMCs, mostly from graft donor cells, taken 360 days after TCRalphabeta/CD19-depleted stem cell transplant. CDR3 in amino acids: CASSQVRMGATYEQYF. The CDR3 DNA follows: TGCGCCAGCAGCCAAGTTAGGATGGGGGCAACCTACGAGCAGTACTTC.